The 8 T cell receptor beta chains below were found in one sample sequenced in a study of blood T cell repertoires in COVID-19. Generated by immunoSEQ multiplex PCR, the TCRdb table keeps only in-frame clones and is missing some. This sample has 250,000 to 350,000 clones; roughly 80% occur once, and the top ten carry roughly 1.5%. Specimen: peripheral blood. The receptors shown here come from a human donor with COVID-19, enrolled during active disease. The donor label of this sample is uncertain.

The rearrangement links TRBV4-2 to TRBJ1-2; possible D gene TRBD1, 5 bases. Trimming stripped 4 bases from V and 5 bases from J, with 29 bases between. Looked up from germline, CDR1 is LGHNA and CDR2 is YNFKEQ. The CDR3 runs to 19 residues. The CDR3 spells CASSPFPPTASSTGYGYTF. Here the CDR3 DNA reads TGTGCCAGCAGCCCCTTCCCCCCCACAGCTTCCTCAACAGGTTATGGCTACACCTTC.

V gene TRBV28 combines with J gene TRBJ2-5, with unresolved D. The germline V gene encodes CDR1 MDHEN and CDR2 SYDVKM. Trimming removed 8 bases from V and 1 base from J, with 11 bases in between. The CDR3 runs 13 residues. In nucleotides, the CDR3 is TGTGCCAGCGCTCTACCGGGCCAAGAGACCCAGTACTTC. It is translated as CASALPGQETQYF.

A note on this clone: A read error may account for a junction end that differs from germline. This sequence joins TRBV7-7 and TRBJ2-1; D is perhaps TRBD1 (6 bases). Germline assignment: CDR1 SSHAT and CDR2 FNYEAQ (reference sequence). This CDR3 contains 15 residues. The CDR3 region is CASSLSLTKGGEQFF. The CDR3 coding sequence is TGTGCTAGCAGCCTATCCTTGACTAAAGGGGGTGAGCAGTTCTTC.

This sequence joins TRBV6-5 and TRBJ2-7; 12 bases map to TRBD1. Germline CDR1 and CDR2: MNHEY and SVGAGI. With V trimmed by 6 bases and J by 6 bases, 6 bases remained unmatched. This CDR3 has 14 residues. The CDR3: CASSPGTGGLEQYF. CDR3 coding DNA: TGTGCCAGCAGCCCAGGGACAGGGGGCCTCGAGCAGTACTTC.

This clone was recorded a few times. J is TRBJ1-1 and V is TRBV7-3, with D unresolved. Germline V gene sequence: CDR1 SGHTA, CDR2 FQGTGA. V lost 5 bases and J 5 bases, leaving 15 bases between the germline ends. This CDR3 has 14 residues. This chain's CDR3 is CASSPLGGETEAFF. CDR3 coding DNA: TGTGCCAGCAGCCCCCTTGGTGGGGAGACTGAAGCTTTCTTT.

Only one count was recorded for this clone. The V gene is TRBV11-2, the J gene TRBJ1-1, with D possibly being TRBD1 (6 bases). The V and J ends lost 4 bases and 4 bases respectively, with 16 bases between them. Per germline, CDR1 SGHAT and CDR2 FQNNGV. The CDR3 totals 15 residues. This CDR3 is CASSSRDKEATEAFF. CDR3 DNA: TGTGCCAGCAGCTCCAGGGACAAGGAGGCCACTGAAGCTTTCTTT.

This clone appeared a single time. The chain combines TRBV5-1 with TRBJ2-1; D is possibly TRBD2 (6 bases). CDR3 length equals 15 residues. V was cut by 4 bases and J by 4 bases, with 15 bases left in between. Germline V gene lookup returns CDR1 SGHRS and CDR2 YFSETQ. In nucleotides, the CDR3 is TGCGCCAGCAGCGGAACTAGCATTGGATACAATGAGCAGTTCTTC. Translation: CASSGTSIGYNEQFF.

V usage is TRBV5-6 and J usage is TRBJ1-2; 11 bases match TRBD1. Germline CDR1 SGHDT, CDR2 YYEEEE. V lost 4 bases to trimming and J lost 5 bases; unmatched junction nucleotides: 1. This CDR3 contains 13 residues. The CDR3 coding sequence is TGTGCCAGCAGCCGGGACAGGGGGTATGGCTACACCTTC. It is translated as CASSRDRGYGYTF. The variable domain in full, with the rest retrieved from reference TRBV5-6 and TRBJ1-2, is DAGVTQSPTHLIKTRGQQVTLRCSPKSGHDTVSWYQQALGQGPQFIFQYYEEEERQRGNFPDRFSGHQFPNYSSELNVNALLLGDSALYLCASSRDRGYGYTFGSGTRLTVV.